This T cell receptor (beta chain) was recovered during a study of cytomegalovirus exposure and HLA in healthy donors. Study-level findings and limits: Only CMV serostatus was available as immune exposure information.

This clone was detected only a few times. What it binds is unknown. Primers: 60 Vbeta forward and 13 Jbeta reverse. The assay was immunoSEQ multiplex PCR, and TCRdb's table has in-frame clones only and misses some. The repertoire includes roughly 100,000 clones, about three quarters of them detected once, and 0.6% to 1% sits in the top ten. The sequence came from a boy aged 5 to 17 in good health and CMV-seronegative. The sequencing sample was made of PBMCs.

The CDR3 DNA is TGCGCCAGCAGCCAAGAAGGGGTAGGGCCAATGAACACTGAAGCTTTCTTT. Protein product: CASSQEGVGPMNTEAFF. This chain connects TRBV4-1 to TRBJ1-1, with D possibly matching TRBD1 (5 bases). V was shortened by 0 bases and J by 0 bases, with 14 bases between the two germline ends. Germline values: CDR1 MGHRA, CDR2 YSYEKL. The CDR3 runs 17 residues.